This T cell receptor (beta chain) was retrieved from a study of tumor-infiltrating lymphocytes in primary liver carcinoma. Study-level information: Tumors, staged T1-T3 N0M0, spanned 4.2 to 10 cm.

Germline DNA was extracted too, while blood RNA derived from unsorted whole blood. Surgery was preceded by the collection of 3.5 to 4.5 milliliters of peripheral blood. Researchers generated TCR beta cDNA from approximately 520 ng of total RNA, relying on a constant-region primer. Library construction for TCR beta comprised three nested multiplex PCR rounds performed with slightly modified ARM-PCR. Researchers ran the first two PCR rounds for roughly 10 cycles each with TRBV1-TRBV30 forward primers and a C-beta reverse primer. TCRdb ran MiXCR on the multiplex PCR reads and lists one entry per CDR3 protein. The sample shows around 210,000 distinct CDR3 sequences, approximately 64% of them seen only once. In germline, CDR1 is MNHEY, CDR2 SVGAGI. The CDR3 loop spans 15 amino acids. J was trimmed by 12 bases and V by 2 bases; bases with no gene match: 15. Overall study results and limits: Blood trailed tumors significantly in top-250-clone fraction (p = 0.039).

The sample holds a few counts of this clonotype. The antigen is unknown. The chain employs TRBV6-5 and TRBJ2-7, with TRBD2 matching over 8 bases. Sequenced: peripheral blood. The source of this sequence is a woman aged 60-70 years with primary liver carcinoma and hepatitis B virus infection. Here the CDR3 reads CASSYGGGSGNSWYF. In DNA form, the CDR3 reads TGTGCCAGCAGTTACGGGGGGGGTAGCGGGAACAGCTGGTACTTC.